The T cell receptor (beta chain) under discussion was sequenced for a study of T and B cells in COVID-19 patients. Study-wide background: The recovered cohort's median age was about 35 years, versus approximately 63 years in active infection. 18 of 20 active-infection patients had comorbidities associated with unfavorable COVID-19 outcome.

TRB rearrangements were amplified by multiplex PCR with BIOMED2 TRB-A/B primers. TCRdb ran MiXCR on the multiplex PCR reads and lists one entry per CDR3 protein. The sample has 15,000 to 20,000 distinct CDR3 sequences; roughly 32% are singletons. Trimming shortened V by 3 bases and J by 0 bases, and 9 bases separated the two germline ends. CDR1 and CDR2 from the germline V gene are LNHDA and SQIVND (reference sequence). The CDR3 spans 15 residues. This clonotype was recorded a few times. Its antigen is still unknown. Study-level points and caveats: Blood from mildly ill patients while symptomatic, and early samples from severe cases, were scarce.

TRB was amplified from around 250-500 ng of blood genomic DNA. This chain joins TRBV19 and TRBJ1-3, with D maybe TRBD1 (5 bases). Sequenced: blood. The clonotype originates from a human donor with active COVID-19. CDR3 coding DNA: TGTGCCAGTAGTATTGACAGTACCTCTGGAAACACCATATATTTT. It codes for CASSIDSTSGNTIYF.